These 3 T cell receptor beta chains were sequenced from one sample in a study of blood T cells in healthy people across ages. It was with a sample-barcoded 5' primer and a J-beta primer mix that a second PCR of about 6 to 11 cycles was run. TCRdb itself ran the 5' RACE reads through MiXCR, one entry per CDR3 protein. This table has about 280,000 distinct CDR3 sequences, 25% to 30% appearing once. Sequencing was carried out using blood. The receptors stem from a woman aged 70-85 years in good health.

This clonotype was observed a few times. The J gene is TRBJ2-7, the V gene TRBV12-5, with D unresolved. V was trimmed by 4 bases and J by 4 bases, leaving 8 bases between them. CDR1 LGHNT and CDR2 FRNRAP come from the germline V gene. The CDR3 runs 12 residues. The CDR3 nucleotides are TGTGCTAGTGGTTCTGACGGGTACGAGCAGTACTTC. Translated: CASGSDGYEQYF.

This clonotype has a handful of counts. An end of the junction does not agree with germline; a read error may underlie this. The chain links TRBV6-1 to TRBJ2-5; D is possibly TRBD1 (5 bases). The tail of the sequence fits TRBJ2-1 better, so the J call may be wrong. Germline V gene data show CDR1 as MNHNS and CDR2 as SASEGT. The length of the CDR3 is 13 residues. CDR3 region: CASSERGPYEQFF. The CDR3 bases are TGTGCTAGCAGTGAAAGGGGTCCATATGAGCAGTTCTTC.

This clonotype was observed a handful of times. The rearrangement links TRBV28 to TRBJ1-2; D remains unclear. Germline V gives CDR1 MDHEN, CDR2 SYDVKM. V lost 5 bases, J lost 4 bases, and 14 bases lay in between. The CDR3 sequence is 14 residues long. This chain's CDR3 is CASSPPEARYGYTF. DNA of the CDR3: TGTGCCAGCAGTCCTCCAGAGGCCCGCTATGGCTACACCTTC.